What follows are 7 T cell receptor beta chains derived from one specimen sequenced in a study of T cell responses to AZD1222 COVID-19 vaccine. The assay was immunoSEQ multiplex PCR, and TCRdb's table has in-frame clones only and misses some. This sample has tens of thousands of clones, with approximately 87% found just once. The specimen comprised peripheral blood, sampled on day 0 of AZD1222 vaccination. Receptors were obtained from an adult in good health.

The chain uses TRBV11-3 and TRBJ2-2, with D hard to call. The CDR3 has 16 residues. Germline CDR1 SGHNT, CDR2 YENEEA. Trimming took 8 bases from V and 1 from J, leaving 17 bases between them. CDR3 coding DNA: TGTGCCAGCGCCCCGGCGGCTGCAAGGAACACCGGGGAGCTGTTTTTT. Its protein is CASAPAAARNTGELFF.

The chain is built from TRBV18 and TRBJ1-1; the D gene is possibly TRBD1 (6 bases). V shed 1 base and J shed 1 base, with 16 bases lying between them. Germline values: CDR1 KGHSH, CDR2 LQKENI. The CDR3 extends over 17 amino acids. The CDR3 DNA follows: TGTGCCAGCTCACCACTTACCCAGTTGGGACAGAACACTGAAGCTTTCTTT. This gives the protein CASSPLTQLGQNTEAFF.

The chain has TRBV30 and TRBJ1-5, with D perhaps TRBD1 (5 bases). The CDR3 is 14 residues long. Germline V CDR1 and CDR2: GTSNPN, SVGIG (reference sequence). V gave up 5 bases and J gave up 2 bases, with 13 bases separating them. CDR3 in amino acids: CAWGPGAGNQPQHF. Written as DNA, the CDR3 is TGTGCCTGGGGCCCCGGGGCCGGCAATCAGCCCCAGCATTTT.

V and J are TRBV2 and TRBJ1-6; D gene unclear. The CDR3 has 15 residues. Between the trimmed V and J ends, which lost 4 bases and 9 bases, there was a span of 16 bases. Looked up from germline, CDR1 is SNHLY and CDR2 is FYNNEI. CDR3 loop: CASSGLAEPGSPLHF. CDR3 nucleotide sequence: TGTGCCAGCAGTGGGTTGGCCGAGCCTGGTTCACCCCTCCACTTT.

The chain is built from TRBV29-1 and TRBJ1-1; D unclear. The CDR3 is 11 residues long. Trimming stripped 7 bases from V and 5 bases from J, with 11 bases between. The germline CDR1 and CDR2 sequences are SQVTM and ANQGSEA. The CDR3, as DNA: TGCAGCGGGAGGTTCGGGACTGAAGCTTTCTTT. Translation gives CSGRFGTEAFF.

The gene calls are TRBV4-1 and TRBJ2-3; a possible D gene is TRBD1 (6 bases). V dropped 4 bases and J dropped 5 bases, with 19 bases sitting between them. Germline values: CDR1 MGHRA, CDR2 YSYEKL. The CDR3 extends over 16 amino acids. The CDR3 nucleotides are TGCGCCAGCAGCCTTTTGGGGGCTATGGGGGAAGATACGCAGTATTTT. This codes for CASSLLGAMGEDTQYF.

This chain uses TRBV28 with TRBJ1-6, with TRBD1 as a possible D gene (5 bases). CDR1 and CDR2 (germline): MDHEN, SYDVKM. The CDR3 extends over 15 amino acids. V lost 5 bases and J lost 9, with 17 bases in between. CDR3 sequence: CASSRPGGQGSPLHF. In nucleotides, the CDR3 is TGTGCCAGCAGTCGCCCGGGAGGTCAGGGTTCACCCCTCCACTTT.